A selection of T cell receptor beta chains follows, all from one sample in a study of ipilimumab plus nivolumab after autologous stem cell transplantation. Profiling relied on immunoSEQ multiplex PCR, and the TCRdb table lists in-frame clones only, not all of them. Of about 16,000 clones listed, 71% are singletons. The sequences come from PBMCs, collected in a trial of ipilimumab plus nivolumab as post-transplant consolidation. All receptors derive from a male donor with diffuse large B-cell lymphoma. CDR3s include the opening cysteine and the closing phenylalanine or tryptophan. The D gene is left open where the match is weak. Only some rows state a clone size, as once, few, many or a class for expanded clones.

v_gene	abundance	d_gene	j_gene	CDR3aa	CDR3nt
TRBV7-8	NA	NA	TRBJ1-5	CASSLGRGSGNQPQHF	TGTGCCAGCAGCTTAGGGAGAGGGAGTGGCAATCAGCCCCAGCATTTT
TRBV11-2	NA	NA	TRBJ1-3	CASSSKGGSGNTIYF	TGTGCCAGCAGCTCCAAGGGGGGGTCTGGAAACACCATATATTTT
TRBV20-1	NA	NA	TRBJ2-1	CSASTPHEQFF	TGCAGTGCTAGCACTCCCCATGAGCAGTTCTTC
TRBV4-1	once	NA	TRBJ1-6	CASSQDGAGVGSPLHF	TGCGCCAGCAGCCAAGATGGGGCAGGGGTTGGATCACCCCTCCACTTT
TRBV5-4	few	TRBD1	TRBJ1-2	CASSPEDRAGGYTF	TGTGCCAGCAGCCCCGAGGACAGGGCTGGGGGCTACACCTTC
TRBV11-3	NA	TRBD1	TRBJ2-7	CASSTMLTGGYEQYF	TGTGCCAGCAGCACTATGCTAACAGGGGGGTACGAGCAGTACTTC
TRBV29-1	NA	NA	TRBJ2-3	CSTGASASTDTQYF	TGCAGCACTGGGGCCAGCGCTAGCACAGATACGCAGTATTTT
TRBV11-2	NA	NA	TRBJ1-2	CASSLDLESGYTF	TGTGCCAGCAGCTTAGATCTGGAGAGTGGCTACACCTTC
TRBV21-1	NA	NA	TRBJ2-3	CASQGDTQYF	TGTGCCAGCCAGGGGGATACGCAGTATTTT
TRBV2	few	NA	TRBJ1-6	CASSEDPGGFRPLHF	TGTGCCAGCAGTGAGGACCCTGGGGGATTCCGACCCCTCCACTTT
TRBV18	once	NA	TRBJ1-2	CASSPQDRFGYTF	TGTGCCAGCTCACCTCAAGACAGGTTTGGCTACACCTTC
TRBV7-9	many	NA	TRBJ1-1	CASSLGTQEAFF	TGTGCCAGCAGCTTAGGGACCCAGGAAGCTTTCTTT
TRBV25-1	NA	NA	TRBJ2-5	CASSRGSQETQYF	TGTGCCAGCAGTCGGGGTAGCCAAGAGACCCAGTACTTC
TRBV19	NA	TRBD1	TRBJ1-6	CASSRDRGSVNSPLHF	TGTGCCAGTAGCAGGGACAGGGGGTCGGTTAATTCACCCCTCCACTTT
TRBV11-2	NA	NA	TRBJ1-5	CASSLDFGQPQHF	TGTGCCAGCAGCTTGGACTTCGGGCAGCCCCAGCATTTT
TRBV7-8	NA	NA	TRBJ2-5	CASRGVGARETQYF	TGTGCCAGCAGGGGCGTCGGGGCTCGGGAGACCCAGTACTTC
TRBV28	NA	NA	TRBJ2-5	CASSMGPRETQYF	TGTGCCAGCAGTATGGGCCCGAGGGAGACCCAGTACTTC
TRBV5-1	NA	NA	TRBJ2-3	CASSLAFSGSSTDTQYF	TGCGCCAGCAGCTTGGCCTTTAGCGGATCTAGCACAGATACGCAGTATTTT
TRBV11-2	NA	NA	TRBJ2-1	CASSLEPGSNEQFF	TGTGCCAGCAGCTTAGAACCTGGCAGCAATGAGCAGTTCTTC
TRBV2	few	NA	TRBJ2-7	CASSGGRGAVSYEQYF	TGTGCCAGCAGTGGGGGTAGGGGCGCAGTCTCCTACGAGCAGTACTTC
TRBV11-2	few	TRBD2	TRBJ2-7	CASRSPPAGGPEYEQYF	TGTGCCAGCAGGTCCCCCCCGGCGGGAGGGCCAGAGTACGAGCAGTACTTC
TRBV10-2	once	TRBD2	TRBJ2-4	CASSEPGLAENIQYF	TGCGCCAGCAGTGAACCGGGACTAGCGGAAAACATTCAGTACTTC
TRBV5-1	NA	NA	TRBJ2-2	CASSSGQNTGELFF	TGCGCCAGCAGCTCGGGTCAGAACACCGGGGAGCTGTTTTTT
TRBV2	few	TRBD2	TRBJ2-1	CASSGTSGKQFF	TGTGCCAGCAGCGGGACTAGCGGTAAGCAGTTCTTC
TRBV4-2	NA	TRBD1	TRBJ2-5	CASSYGQGTGETQYF	TGTGCCAGCAGCTACGGACAGGGAACGGGGGAGACCCAGTACTTC
TRBV19	many	NA	TRBJ1-1	CASTARLNTEAFF	TGTGCCAGTACTGCAAGACTGAACACTGAAGCTTTCTTT
TRBV29-1	NA	NA	TRBJ2-5	CSVERVLQETQYF	TGCAGCGTTGAAAGGGTCTTACAAGAGACCCAGTACTTC
TRBV10-3	medium-sized	TRBD1	TRBJ1-4	CAISSTGTGTSITNEKLFF	TGTGCCATCAGTAGTACCGGGACAGGGACGTCCATCACTAATGAAAAACTGTTTTTT
TRBV27	NA	TRBD2	TRBJ2-2	CASSLGGYTGELFF	TGTGCCAGCAGTTTGGGGGGGTACACCGGGGAGCTGTTTTTT
TRBV7-2	once	NA	TRBJ2-5	CASSFPVQETQYF	TGTGCCAGCAGCTTCCCCGTCCAAGAGACCCAGTACTTC
TRBV13	NA	TRBD2	TRBJ2-5	CASSLLLAGAGSETQYF	TGTGCCAGCAGCTTGCTCTTAGCGGGGGCCGGGAGTGAGACCCAGTACTTC
TRBV20-1	NA	NA	TRBJ2-1	CSATRSDEQFF	TGCAGTGCTACCCGGAGCGATGAGCAGTTCTTC
TRBV6-4	NA	NA	TRBJ2-7	CASSDYLGYEQYF	TGTGCCAGCAGTGACTACCTTGGCTACGAGCAGTACTTC
TRBV7-6	NA	NA	TRBJ2-7	CASSLGDGPYEQYF	TGTGCCAGCAGCCTAGGAGACGGACCCTACGAGCAGTACTTC
TRBV6-6	NA	TRBD1	TRBJ1-1	CASSYPTGEGTEAFF	TGTGCCAGCAGTTACCCTACAGGGGAAGGCACTGAAGCTTTCTTT
TRBV7-3	NA	TRBD1	TRBJ2-7	CASRETGICVFGEVLYEQYF	TGTGCCAGCAGGGAGACAGGGATCTGTGTGTTCGGGGAAGTCCTTTACGAGCAGTACTTC
TRBV5-1	once	TRBD2	TRBJ2-5	CASSTAGGGETQYF	TGCGCCAGCTCCACTGCGGGGGGGGGAGAGACCCAGTACTTC
TRBV27	NA	NA	TRBJ2-6	CASSGRFSGANVLTF	TGTGCCAGCAGTGGACGGTTCTCTGGGGCCAACGTCCTGACTTTC
TRBV30	NA	NA	TRBJ2-7	CAWSTGLREQYF	TGTGCCTGGAGTACTGGGCTCCGGGAGCAGTACTTC
TRBV14	medium-sized	NA	TRBJ2-2	CASSPGPFDTGELFF	TGTGCCAGCAGCCCAGGACCTTTCGACACCGGGGAGCTGTTTTTT
TRBV7-2	NA	NA	TRBJ2-3	CASSLSLGADTQYF	TGTGCCAGCAGCTTAAGTCTGGGTGCAGATACGCAGTATTTT
TRBV5-4	NA	NA	TRBJ1-3	CASSYPGSSGNTIYF	TGTGCCAGCAGCTACCCAGGGAGCTCTGGAAACACCATATATTTT
TRBV10-3	NA	NA	TRBJ2-4	CAISEEFGGDIQYF	TGTGCCATCAGTGAAGAATTCGGAGGGGACATTCAGTACTTC
TRBV19	NA	NA	TRBJ2-5	CASSILLFLETQYF	TGTGCCAGTAGTATTCTCTTGTTTTTGGAGACCCAGTACTTC
TRBV5-1	NA	NA	TRBJ2-7	CASSLGGEWYEQYF	TGCGCCAGCAGCCTAGGCGGGGAGTGGTACGAGCAGTACTTC
TRBV29-1	few	TRBD2	TRBJ2-5	CSVQTNGGETQYF	TGCAGCGTTCAAACGAACGGGGGGGAGACCCAGTACTTC
TRBV9	NA	TRBD2	TRBJ2-4	CASSVGTAGAGVDIQYF	TGTGCCAGCAGCGTAGGGACAGCGGGAGCCGGTGTGGACATTCAGTACTTC
TRBV18	NA	NA	TRBJ1-1	CASSPVGGYTEAFF	TGTGCCAGCTCGCCGGTAGGAGGGTACACTGAAGCTTTCTTT
TRBV5-1	NA	NA	TRBJ2-5	CASSPEGHPGGETQYF	TGCGCCAGCAGCCCCGAAGGGCACCCCGGTGGGGAGACCCAGTACTTC
TRBV5-1	NA	NA	TRBJ2-2	CASSPEDPGTGELFF	TGCGCCAGCAGCCCGGAGGATCCCGGCACCGGGGAGCTGTTTTTT
TRBV5-4	few	NA	TRBJ1-3	CASTPRGAATGNTIYF	TGTGCCAGCACCCCTCGGGGGGCTGCTACTGGAAACACCATATATTTT
TRBV5-1	many	NA	TRBJ1-3	CASSPEISGNTIYF	TGCGCCAGCAGTCCTGAAATCTCTGGAAACACCATATATTTT
TRBV6-5	once	NA	TRBJ1-1	CASSYGGQKTEAFF	TGTGCCAGCAGTTACGGGGGCCAAAAGACTGAAGCTTTCTTT
TRBV1	NA	NA	TRBJ1-5	CTSSDPAAGNHYSNQPQHF	TGCACCAGCAGCGATCCGGCGGCCGGTAACCATTATAGCAATCAGCCCCAGCATTTT
TRBV19	NA	TRBD1	TRBJ2-7	CASSPTGDEQYF	TGTGCCAGTAGCCCGACAGGGGACGAGCAGTACTTC
TRBV5-4	few	TRBD1	TRBJ2-1	CASSADRDRGDNEQFF	TGTGCCAGCAGCGCGGACCGGGACAGGGGCGACAATGAGCAGTTCTTC